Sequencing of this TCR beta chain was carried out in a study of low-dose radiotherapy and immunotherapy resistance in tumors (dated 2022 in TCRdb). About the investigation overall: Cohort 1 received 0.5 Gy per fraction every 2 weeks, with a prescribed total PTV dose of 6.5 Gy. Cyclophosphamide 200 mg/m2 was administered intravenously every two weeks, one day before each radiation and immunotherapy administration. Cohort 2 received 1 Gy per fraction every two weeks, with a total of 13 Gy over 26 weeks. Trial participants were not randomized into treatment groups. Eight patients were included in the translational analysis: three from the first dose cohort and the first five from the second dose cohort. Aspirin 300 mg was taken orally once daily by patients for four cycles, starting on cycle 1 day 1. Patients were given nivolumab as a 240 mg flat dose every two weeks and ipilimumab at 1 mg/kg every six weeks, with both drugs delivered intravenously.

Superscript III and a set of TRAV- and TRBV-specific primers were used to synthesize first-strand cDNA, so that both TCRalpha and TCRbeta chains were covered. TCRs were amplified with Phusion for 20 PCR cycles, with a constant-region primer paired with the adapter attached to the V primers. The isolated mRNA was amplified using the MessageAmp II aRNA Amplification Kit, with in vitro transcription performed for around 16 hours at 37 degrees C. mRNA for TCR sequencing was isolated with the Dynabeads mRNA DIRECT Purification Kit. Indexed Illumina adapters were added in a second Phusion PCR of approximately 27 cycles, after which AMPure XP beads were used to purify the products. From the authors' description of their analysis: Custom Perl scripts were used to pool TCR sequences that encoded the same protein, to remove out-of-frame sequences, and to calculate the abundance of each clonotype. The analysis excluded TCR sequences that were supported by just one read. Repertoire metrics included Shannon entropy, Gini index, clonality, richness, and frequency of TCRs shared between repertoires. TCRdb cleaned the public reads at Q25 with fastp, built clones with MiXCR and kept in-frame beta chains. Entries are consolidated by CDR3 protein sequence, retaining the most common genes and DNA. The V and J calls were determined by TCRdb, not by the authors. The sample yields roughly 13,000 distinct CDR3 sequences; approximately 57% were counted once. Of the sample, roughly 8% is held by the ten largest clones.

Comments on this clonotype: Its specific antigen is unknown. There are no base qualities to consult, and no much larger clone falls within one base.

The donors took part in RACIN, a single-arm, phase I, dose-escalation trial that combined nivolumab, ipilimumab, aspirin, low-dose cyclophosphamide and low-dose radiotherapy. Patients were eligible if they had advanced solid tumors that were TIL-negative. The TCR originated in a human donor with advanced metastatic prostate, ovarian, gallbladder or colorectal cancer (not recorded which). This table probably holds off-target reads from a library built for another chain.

The sequenced DNA: TGCAGTGCTAGAGATCGGCAGTCTGGAAACACCATATATTTT. Its translation is CSARDRQSGNTIYF. Recombination joined TRBV20-1 with TRBJ1-3; the D gene lacks a confident call. The CDR3 runs 14 amino acids, cysteine and phenylalanine included. The only DNA kept is the CDR3, 42 bases in frame from the first base. The junction shows trimming of 0 bases on V and 1 base on J, plus 7 bases between the germline ends. CDR1 and CDR2, per the germline V gene (reference sequence), are DFQATT and SNEGSKA.